These T cell receptor beta chains were read from a single sample in a study of identifying expanded T cells in peripheral blood. Only in-frame clones appear in the TCRdb table, and some are missing; sequencing was by immunoSEQ multiplex PCR. The table shows around 100,000 clones, with more than 70% occurring only once. The sequenced material came from blood. All receptors derive from a person between 18 and 75 years old in good health. Both conserved end residues are part of each CDR3. The D gene is left open where the match is weak. Clone size is shown for a subset of rows, as once, few, many or a class of expanded clone.

TRBD1,few,TRBJ2-7,TRBV15,TGTGCCACCAGCACGTGGGACAGCCCCTACGAGCAGTACTTC,CATSTWDSPYEQYF
TRBD2,once,TRBJ2-5,TRBV4-2,TGTGCCAGCAGCCTGACTAGCGGGGGGTCAGAGACCCAGTACTTC,CASSLTSGGSETQYF
.,.,TRBJ1-3,TRBV4-1,TGCGCCAGCAGCCAAGACTTCGCAGGGAGCTCTGGAAACACCATATATTTT,CASSQDFAGSSGNTIYF
TRBD1,.,TRBJ1-2,TRBV27,TGTGCCAGCAGTTCCAGGGGGCTTCGGGGCTACACCTTC,CASSSRGLRGYTF
.,.,TRBJ2-3,TRBV5-1,TGCGCCAGCAGCATCGCTTCGGGGGCTCAGGCAGATACGCAGTATTTT,CASSIASGAQADTQYF
TRBD1,.,TRBJ1-1,TRBV5-8,TGTGCCAGCAGCCGGACAGGGGATACTGAAGCTTTCTTT,CASSRTGDTEAFF
TRBD2,.,TRBJ2-4,TRBV5-1,TGCGCCAGCAGGAGTAGCGGGGGGCTCGGAGCCAAAAACATTCAGTACTTC,CASRSSGGLGAKNIQYF
.,few,TRBJ2-2,TRBV7-3,TGTGCCAGCAGCCCTAGTGGATCCGGGGAGCTGTTTTTT,CASSPSGSGELFF
TRBD2,.,TRBJ2-3,TRBV5-1,TGCGCCAGCAGCGTGATCGAAGCGGGAGGCACAGATACGCAGTATTTT,CASSVIEAGGTDTQYF
.,.,TRBJ2-7,TRBV29-1,TGCAGCGTTACCGGGACGGGACACTACGAGCAGTACTTC,CSVTGTGHYEQYF
TRBD1,.,TRBJ2-5,TRBV5-1,TGCGCCAGCAGCCGCGGACAGGGAGGCGAGACCCAGTACTTC,CASSRGQGGETQYF
.,.,TRBJ2-7,TRBV19,TGTGCCAGTAGTTCCAACGGTTACGAGCAGTACTTC,CASSSNGYEQYF
TRBD1,.,TRBJ2-2,TRBV9,TGTGCCAGCAGCGTACGGACAGGGATCAACACCGGGGAGCTGTTTTTT,CASSVRTGINTGELFF
TRBD1,.,TRBJ1-1,TRBV7-8,TGTGCCAGCAGCCGGGACAGGGCTGAAGCTTTCTTT,CASSRDRAEAFF
.,.,TRBJ2-7,TRBV6-6,TGTGCCAGCAGTTATGGGGGTACGTCCTACGAGCAGTACTTC,CASSYGGTSYEQYF
TRBD2,.,TRBJ2-7,TRBV2,TGTGCCAGCAGAGGGGAGGGCTACGAGCAGTACTTC,CASRGEGYEQYF
TRBD1,.,TRBJ1-5,TRBV4-3,TGCGCCAGCAGCCAAGATTTGGGACAGGGGTATCAGCCCCAGCATTTT,CASSQDLGQGYQPQHF
.,.,TRBJ2-3,TRBV12-5,TGTGCTAGTGGTTTGGGGGACTTTAGCACAGATACGCAGTATTTT,CASGLGDFSTDTQYF